This T cell receptor beta chain is drawn from a study of T cell responses to AZD1222 COVID-19 vaccine. On the study more broadly: Pooled together were second doses at about 4 or about 12 weeks. Study results and limitations: Vaccine-related CD4 TCRs covered spike, predominating at 160-218 and 743-854.

From germline, CDR1 is LNHDA and CDR2 SQIVND (reference sequence). There are 15 residues in the CDR3. With 5 bases clipped from V and 3 bases from J, the junction kept 7 bases outside the gene matches. Only one count was recorded for this clone. Its antigen is still unknown. Assay used: immunoSEQ multiplex PCR; TCRdb lists only in-frame clones, some missing. The data hold about 61,000 clones, with approximately 90% observed a single time. The sample was peripheral blood, taken on day 0 of AZD1222 vaccination. This clonotype was obtained from an adult in good health. V and J are TRBV19 and TRBJ2-7; 10 bases align to TRBD2. The CDR3 DNA sequence: TGTGCCAGTAGTGAAAGCGGGGGGGCAAACTACGAGCAGTACTTC. It yields the protein CASSESGGANYEQYF.